Presented here are 12 T cell receptor beta chains from one specimen sequenced in a study of Ad26.COV2.S vaccination and SARS-CoV-2 variants. Generated by immunoSEQ multiplex PCR, the TCRdb table keeps only in-frame clones and is missing some. The data contain some 370,000 clones, roughly 85% of them seen just once; the ten biggest clones take up about 8%. As for treatment: around 19 received Ad26.COV2.S at low or high dose, single or two shots; 5 received placebo; per-sample allocation not given. Sampling occurred on day 63 after the first vaccine or placebo injection. Sequencing used peripheral blood, obtained in a trial of Ad26.COV2.S vaccine versus placebo. The receptors shown here come from a person aged 18-60 years who received the Ad26.COV2.S COVID-19 vaccine or a placebo.

A single count supports this clone. This chain links TRBV4-3 with TRBJ1-4; TRBD1 aligns across 7 bases. CDR3 length equals 19 residues. Germline CDR1 LGHNA, CDR2 YSLEER. The V segment lost 0 bases and the J segment 2 bases; nucleotides outside the gene matches: 12. CDR3 amino acids: CASSQEIAGGAGTNEKLFF. DNA for the CDR3: TGCGCCAGCAGCCAAGAAATCGCAGGGGGGGCTGGGACTAATGAAAAACTGTTTTTT.

The chain has TRBV6-5 and TRBJ1-4, with 10 nucleotides matching TRBD1. This CDR3 has 13 amino acids. Losses at the gene ends were 10 bases for V and 8 bases for J; bases not matched to a gene: 7. Looked up from germline, CDR1 is MNHEY and CDR2 is SVGAGI. In nucleotides, the CDR3 is TGTGCCACCCAGGACAGGGGGTGGGAAAAACTGTTTTTT. Translated, it gives CATQDRGWEKLFF.

V is TRBV5-6 and J is TRBJ2-7, with D perhaps matching TRBD1 (6 bases). In germline, CDR1 is SGHDT, CDR2 YYEEEE. Trimming pared 4 bases from V and 6 bases from J, leaving 20 bases between. The CDR3 contains 15 residues. In nucleotides, the CDR3 is TGTGCCAGCAGCCCTTTAACAGGGTATCAGAGCGAGCAGTACTTC. Its translation: CASSPLTGYQSEQYF.

The chain is built from TRBV30 and TRBJ1-2; D ambiguous. V lost 0 bases to trimming and J lost 3 bases, with 14 bases between them. From germline, CDR1 is GTSNPN and CDR2 SVGIG (reference sequence). CDR3 length: 15 residues. The CDR3 DNA follows: TGTGCCTGGAGTGTAAGACACCCCGAGGACTATGGCTACACCTTC. It specifies CAWSVRHPEDYGYTF.

The chain links TRBV2 to TRBJ1-2; TRBD1 matches at 7 bases. After removal of 7 bases from V and 8 bases from J, the junction contained 10 bases not matched to a gene. Germline CDR1 SNHLY, CDR2 FYNNEI. CDR3 length: 13 amino acids. CDR3 protein: CASNRGTAVGYTF. CDR3 coding DNA: TGTGCCAGCAATCGCGGGACAGCGGTCGGCTACACCTTC.

The rearrangement uses TRBV9 and TRBJ2-1; 11 nucleotides match TRBD2. From germline, CDR1 is SGDLS and CDR2 YYNGEE. This CDR3 has 15 residues. Trimming took 1 base from V and 3 from J; bases not matched to a gene: 0. DNA for the CDR3: TGTGCCAGCAGCGTAACTAGCGGGAGCTACAATGAGCAGTTCTTC. Protein product: CASSVTSGSYNEQFF.

This chain uses TRBV7-8 with TRBJ1-1; D ambiguous. Germline CDR1 SGHVS, CDR2 FQNEAQ. The CDR3 runs to 14 residues. Deletions cut 2 bases from V and 0 bases from J, with 7 bases between. This chain's CDR3 is CASSLREMNTEAFF. CDR3 nucleotides: TGTGCCAGCAGCTTAAGGGAGATGAACACTGAAGCTTTCTTT.

The J gene is TRBJ2-6, the V gene TRBV30, with TRBD1 matching 7 bases. CDR3 size: 13 residues. V trimming: 7 bases; J trimming: 2 bases; junction bases outside the gene matches: 2. Germline lookup yields CDR1 GTSNPN and CDR2 SVGIG (reference sequence). The CDR3 DNA reads TGTGCCTCAGACAGGGCTGGGGCCAACGTCCTGACTTTC. Protein product: CASDRAGANVLTF.

The chain is built from TRBV28 and TRBJ1-2, with TRBD1 as a possible D gene (5 bases). Germline lookup yields CDR1 MDHEN and CDR2 SYDVKM. Trimming stripped 2 bases from V and 5 bases from J, with 12 bases between. This CDR3 contains 14 residues. For the CDR3, the DNA is TGTGCCAGCAGTTTACAGGGCGGGCGGTATGGCTACACCTTC. Translation: CASSLQGGRYGYTF.

DNA for the CDR3: TGTGCCAGCAGCTTTTCAGAATCAGCCTACGAGCAGTACTTC. This sequence encodes CASSFSESAYEQYF. The V call is TRBV5-4, the J call TRBJ2-7; D remains ambiguous. The CDR3 runs to 14 residues. The V end was cut by 2 bases, the J end by 2 bases, with 11 bases between. Looked up from germline, CDR1 is SGHNT and CDR2 is YYREEE (reference sequence).

V is TRBV7-2 and J is TRBJ2-7; D possibly corresponds to TRBD1 (6 bases). CDR3 size: 13 residues. The germline V and J ends were trimmed by 1 base and 5 bases, with 9 bases remaining between them. The germline V gene has CDR1 SGHTA and CDR2 FQGNSA. The CDR3 DNA is TGTGCCAGCAGCTTAGGCAGGGGTAACGAGCAGTACTTC. Its protein is CASSLGRGNEQYF.

This clone was counted ten times or more. The J gene is TRBJ1-3, the V gene TRBV12-3 or TRBV12-4; D unresolved. Trimming removed 2 bases at V and 7 bases at J, with 9 bases between. This CDR3 is built from 13 residues. The CDR3 here is CASSLTAWNTIYF. The CDR3, as DNA: TGTGCCAGCAGTTTAACGGCCTGGAACACCATATATTTT.